Below are 24 T cell receptor beta chains sequenced from a single sample in a study of T cell responses to AZD1222 COVID-19 vaccine. Here immunoSEQ multiplex PCR was the method, and the copy in TCRdb shows in-frame clones only, minus some. This sample yields some 120,000 clones, of which 70% to 90% are seen a single time; around 9.3% belongs to the top ten. This specimen was peripheral blood, taken on day 0 of AZD1222 vaccination. The receptors stem from an adult in good health.

The chain joins TRBV14 to TRBJ1-4, with TRBD1 matching over 9 bases. The CDR3 has 15 residues. Per germline, CDR1 SGHDN and CDR2 FVKESK. V shed 4 bases, J shed 8 bases, and the junction held 8 bases outside the gene matches. The DNA for the CDR3 is TGTGCCAGCAGCCCACTGAGGACAGGGGACGAAAAACTGTTTTTT. Translated: CASSPLRTGDEKLFF.

About this clone itself: The germline gene is not matched at one end of the junction; a read error may be the cause. The chain uses TRBV7-9 and TRBJ1-6; D remains unclear. The CDR3 is 12 residues long. Looked up from germline, CDR1 is SEHNR and CDR2 is FQNEAQ (reference sequence). The CDR3 here is CASGLPNSPLHF. The CDR3 coding sequence is TGTGCCAGCGGCTTACCGAATTCACCCCTCCACTTT.

The gene calls are TRBV28 and TRBJ2-7; 10 positions agree with TRBD2. The CDR3 runs 17 residues. J lost 0 bases, V lost 2 bases, and 7 bases had no gene match. Germline V gene lookup returns CDR1 MDHEN and CDR2 SYDVKM. The chain's CDR3 is CASSLRRTSGSSYEQYF. CDR3 coding DNA: TGTGCCAGCAGTTTACGGAGGACTAGCGGCAGCTCCTACGAGCAGTACTTC.

V is TRBV5-1 and J is TRBJ1-1, with 9 bases fitting TRBD1. The CDR3 has 15 amino acids. V gave up 0 bases and J gave up 4 bases; unmatched junction bases: 4. Germline CDR1 SGHRS, CDR2 YFSETQ. CDR3 sequence: CASSLAQGAGTEAFF. Here the CDR3 DNA reads TGCGCCAGCAGCTTGGCACAGGGGGCTGGCACTGAAGCTTTCTTT.

This sequence joins TRBV4-2 and TRBJ2-2; unclear D gene. Trimming left V 0 bases short and J 1 base short, with 9 bases between. This CDR3 comprises 16 residues. Germline CDR1 LGHNA, CDR2 YNFKEQ. CDR3 protein: CASSQDWTRNTGELFF. The CDR3 region has the DNA TGTGCCAGCAGCCAAGATTGGACCAGGAACACCGGGGAGCTGTTTTTT.

This clone is deemed medium-sized. The chain links TRBV6-5 to TRBJ1-5; TRBD1 matches 7 bases. The ends lost 9 bases at V and 0 bases at J; junction bases unmatched: 8. This CDR3 has 15 residues. Germline CDR1 MNHEY, CDR2 SVGAGI. In DNA, the CDR3 is TGTGCCAGTTGTGACAGGGCCTTTAGCAATCAGCCCCAGCATTTT. Its translation is CASCDRAFSNQPQHF.

The chain links TRBV23-1 to TRBJ1-5, with TRBD1 as a possible D gene (5 bases). TRBV23-1 counts as an open reading frame of uncertain function. V was pared by 0 bases and J by 3 bases, with 12 bases between. CDR3 length: 16 amino acids. CDR3 sequence reads: CASSQSFRDLNQPQHF. In DNA, the CDR3 is TGCGCCAGCAGTCAATCCTTTCGGGACCTCAATCAGCCCCAGCATTTT.

This clone was seen only a few times. J is TRBJ1-2 and V is TRBV6-1; no clear D. Trimming cost V 0 bases and J 3 bases, with 8 bases left between them. The CDR3 spans 14 residues. Germline values: CDR1 MNHNS, CDR2 SASEGT. The CDR3 coding sequence is TGTGCCAGCAGTGAAGCGTTACAGTACTATGGCTACACCTTC. Protein product: CASSEALQYYGYTF.

J is TRBJ2-5 and V is TRBV29-1, with 13 bases that match TRBD2. Trimming at V came to 4 bases and at J to 5 bases, leaving 4 bases not matched to a gene. This CDR3 has 14 residues. In germline, CDR1 is SQVTM, CDR2 ANQGSEA. This chain's CDR3 is CSVGTSGSSETQYF. As DNA, the CDR3 is TGCAGCGTTGGGACTAGCGGGAGCTCTGAGACCCAGTACTTC. Based on the CDR3 plus reference TRBV29-1 and TRBJ2-5, the full variable domain is SAVISQKPSRDICQRGTSLTIQCQVDSQVTMMFWYRQQPGQSLTLIATANQGSEATYESGFVIDKFPISRPNLTFSTLTVSNMSPEDSSIYLCSVGTSGSSETQYFGPGTRLLVL.

The chain uses TRBV5-1 and TRBJ1-1; 10 bases match TRBD1. The germline gives CDR1 SGHRS, CDR2 YFSETQ. J was trimmed by 4 bases and V by 4 bases; bases with no gene match: 4. This CDR3 region has 14 residues. The CDR3 protein is CASSAGQGSTEAFF. CDR3 sequence (DNA): TGCGCCAGCAGCGCGGGACAGGGGAGCACTGAAGCTTTCTTT.

The CDR3: CASSLRGGRDTQYF. The CDR3 DNA reads as TGTGCCAGCAGCCTGCGGGGGGGCCGGGATACGCAGTATTTT. The chain links TRBV7-8 to TRBJ2-3; 9 positions match TRBD2. The V segment lost 5 bases and the J segment 6 bases; nucleotides outside the gene matches: 6. Germline loops: CDR1 SGHVS, CDR2 FQNEAQ. This CDR3 region has 14 residues.

This clone occurred once. The V gene is TRBV28, the J gene TRBJ1-4; D might be TRBD1 (5 bases). The CDR3 runs to 16 residues. Germline CDR1 is MDHEN and CDR2 is SYDVKM. V lost 4 bases to trimming and J lost 0 bases, with 12 bases between them. This chain's CDR3 is CASSSGGVATNEKLFF. The CDR3 DNA reads TGTGCCAGCAGTTCAGGAGGGGTCGCAACTAATGAAAAACTGTTTTTT.

The chain combines TRBV28 with TRBJ2-4; 10 positions agree with TRBD1. J gave up 8 bases and V 3 bases, and 13 bases lay outside the gene matches. Germline lookup yields CDR1 MDHEN and CDR2 SYDVKM. The CDR3 is 17 amino acids. The CDR3: CASSLNAAGQGSDIQYF. CDR3 coding DNA: TGTGCCAGCAGTTTGAACGCCGCGGGACAGGGGTCCGACATTCAGTACTTC.

The chain has TRBV27 and TRBJ2-2; the D gene is possibly TRBD1 (7 bases). This CDR3 contains 15 residues. V was pared by 8 bases and J by 5 bases, with 18 bases between. Germline V CDR1 and CDR2: MNHEY, SMNVEV (reference sequence). CDR3 region: CASRQGGTGTGELFF. In DNA form, the CDR3 reads TGTGCCAGCCGTCAGGGGGGAACTGGAACCGGGGAGCTGTTTTTT.

The chain has TRBV28 and TRBJ1-2; TRBD1 matches 9 bases. The V segment lost 2 bases and the J segment 4 bases; nucleotides outside the gene matches: 5. Germline V gives CDR1 MDHEN, CDR2 SYDVKM. The CDR3 has 15 residues. The CDR3 loop reads CASSLRDRVIYGYTF. The CDR3 region has the DNA TGTGCCAGCAGTTTACGGGACAGGGTGATCTATGGCTACACCTTC.

The chain uses TRBV5-6 and TRBJ1-6; 10 bases agree with TRBD1. The CDR3 contains 16 residues. In germline, CDR1 is SGHDT, CDR2 YYEEEE. V trimming: 4 bases; J trimming: 6 bases; junction bases outside the gene matches: 7. The CDR3 loop reads CASSVTGGAGNSPLHF. CDR3 nucleotides: TGTGCCAGCAGCGTGACAGGGGGCGCAGGTAATTCACCCCTCCACTTT.

The rearrangement uses TRBV14 and TRBJ1-3; no reliable D call. Germline CDR1 reads SGHDN; CDR2 reads FVKESK. The CDR3 covers 13 residues. V was pared by 4 bases and J by 0 bases, with 4 bases between. CDR3 amino acids: CASSLDSGNTIYF. CDR3 bases: TGTGCCAGCAGCCTGGACTCTGGAAACACCATATATTTT.

The chain is built from TRBV5-1 and TRBJ1-1; D not certain. This CDR3 spans 15 amino acids. Trimming left V 2 bases short and J 2 bases short, with 13 bases between. Germline lookup yields CDR1 SGHRS and CDR2 YFSETQ. CDR3 sequence: CASSLVGNSNTEAFF. The CDR3 region has the DNA TGCGCCAGCAGCTTAGTGGGGAACTCAAACACTGAAGCTTTCTTT.

The chain couples TRBV7-9 to TRBJ2-7, with 16 nucleotides matching TRBD2. J gave up 7 bases and V 5 bases, and 11 bases lay outside the gene matches. The CDR3 runs to 17 residues. Germline CDR1 reads SEHNR; CDR2 reads FQNEAQ (reference sequence). CDR3 in DNA: TGTGCCAGCAGCCCGCCGGGACTAGCGGGAGGGCCGGAAGAGCAGTACTTC. This translates into CASSPPGLAGGPEEQYF.

The genes are TRBV6-5 and TRBJ2-7; the match to TRBD1 covers 8 bases. Germline assignment: CDR1 MNHEY and CDR2 SVGAGI. V trimming: 5 bases; J trimming: 3 bases; junction bases outside the gene matches: 9. This CDR3 comprises 15 residues. In DNA, the CDR3 is TGTGCCAGCAGTCCCGGACAGGGTTCACTCTACGAGCAGTACTTC. The encoded protein is CASSPGQGSLYEQYF.

The rearrangement joins TRBV7-2 to TRBJ2-7; D may correspond to TRBD1 or TRBD2 (6 bases each). This CDR3 region has 14 residues. Trimming removed 5 bases at V and 0 bases at J, with 11 bases between. Germline V gene data show CDR1 as SGHTA and CDR2 as FQGNSA. The CDR3 loop reads CASSIGGGSYEQYF. The CDR3 DNA reads as TGTGCCAGCAGCATAGGAGGGGGCTCCTACGAGCAGTACTTC.

The chain is built from TRBV29-1 and TRBJ1-6; TRBD1 might be the D (5 bases). Germline loops: CDR1 SQVTM, CDR2 ANQGSEA. The CDR3 has 13 residues. The ends were cut back, 7 bases at V and 4 bases at J, with 11 bases in the middle. Here the CDR3 reads CSARDGYNSPLHF. The DNA for the CDR3 is TGCAGCGCCCGGGACGGTTATAATTCACCCCTCCACTTT.

This clone was counted only a few times. This rearrangement joins TRBV20-1 to TRBJ2-1; D unresolved. Trimming cost V 3 bases and J 4 bases, with 7 bases left between them. Germline V lookup: CDR1 DFQATT, CDR2 SNEGSKA (reference sequence). The CDR3 contains 12 residues. DNA of the CDR3: TGCAGTGCTAGTGGCCAATACAATGAGCAGTTCTTC. The encoded protein is CSASGQYNEQFF.

V usage is TRBV7-9 and J usage is TRBJ1-1; TRBD1 matches 9 bases. The CDR3 has 14 residues. With V trimmed by 1 base and J by 4 bases, 1 base remained unmatched. In germline, CDR1 is SEHNR, CDR2 FQNEAQ (reference sequence). The CDR3 loop is CASSLGQGVTEAFF. The DNA of the CDR3 is TGTGCCAGCAGCTTAGGACAGGGGGTCACTGAAGCTTTCTTT.